The 7 T cell receptor beta chains given below trace back to one sample, sequenced in a study of cytomegalovirus exposure and HLA in healthy donors. This PCR relied on a set of 60 Vbeta primers and 13 Jbeta primers. Using immunoSEQ multiplex PCR, the repertoire was profiled, and TCRdb retains in-frame clones only, with some absent. The data hold around 150,000 clones, with about four fifths observed a single time. Sequencing used PBMCs. Every receptor here comes from a girl aged 10 to 17 in good health and CMV-seropositive.

The chain combines TRBV9 with TRBJ1-5; D perhaps matches TRBD1 (5 bases). Deletions cut 0 bases from V and 1 base from J, with 8 bases between. Germline CDR1 is SGDLS and CDR2 is YYNGEE. The CDR3 length is 15 residues. The CDR3 region is CASSVGQGSNQPQHF. The CDR3 coding sequence is TGTGCCAGCAGCGTAGGCCAGGGAAGCAATCAGCCCCAGCATTTT.

This sequence joins TRBV28 and TRBJ1-2; possibly TRBD1 for D (6 bases). Germline V gives CDR1 MDHEN, CDR2 SYDVKM. This CDR3 is 13 amino acids long. In DNA, the CDR3 is TGTGCGACAGGAGACCTCGCTAACTATGGCTACACCTTC. Translated, it gives CATGDLANYGYTF.

This clone was detected only once. V usage is TRBV13 and J usage is TRBJ1-1, with 7 bases lining up with TRBD1. CDR1 is PRHDT, CDR2 FYEKMQ, per germline (reference sequence). CDR3 length: 16 residues. J was trimmed by 0 bases and V by 5 bases; bases with no gene match: 9. The DNA of the CDR3 is TGTGCCAGCAGCGAGGAAGGACAGGCGGTGAACACTGAAGCTTTCTTT. Translation gives CASSEEGQAVNTEAFF.

This CDR3 reads CASSHLDRKQPQHF. For the CDR3, the DNA is TGTGCCAGCAGCCATTTGGACAGGAAGCAGCCCCAGCATTTT. The chain carries TRBV6-6 and TRBJ1-5; 7 positions match TRBD1. The germline gives CDR1 MNHNY, CDR2 SVGAGI (reference sequence). The CDR3 has 14 residues. J lost 7 bases, V lost 6 bases, and 9 bases had no gene match.

This sequence joins TRBV27 and TRBJ1-1; 10 bases line up with TRBD1. Trimming at V came to 3 bases and at J to 3 bases, leaving 10 bases not matched to a gene. This CDR3 is built from 17 residues. In germline, CDR1 is MNHEY, CDR2 SMNVEV (reference sequence). In nucleotides, the CDR3 is TGTGCCAGCAGTTTCATCAAGACAGGGGGCTTGCACACTGAAGCTTTCTTT. Translating gives CASSFIKTGGLHTEAFF.

The chain employs TRBV5-1 and TRBJ2-7; TRBD1 aligns across 7 bases. V shed 2 bases, J shed 0 bases, and the junction held 5 bases outside the gene matches. Germline V gives CDR1 SGHRS, CDR2 YFSETQ. The CDR3 totals 15 residues. As DNA, the CDR3 is TGCGCCAGCAGCTTAACCGACAGGGCCTCCTACGAGCAGTACTTC. It specifies CASSLTDRASYEQYF.

The chain has TRBV25-1 and TRBJ2-7; D ambiguous. From germline, CDR1 is MGHDK and CDR2 SYGVNS. V shed 2 bases and J shed 7 bases, with 15 bases lying between them. This CDR3 spans 14 amino acids. The DNA of the CDR3 is TGTGCCAGCAGTGAACAGCCCCTCTCCGGGGAGCAGTACTTC. Amino acids: CASSEQPLSGEQYF.